This TCR beta chain was recorded in a study of OX40 agonist ivuxolimab in advanced cancers. Turning to the study itself: Ivuxolimab was delivered to patients intravenously every 2 weeks at doses spanning 0.01 to 10 mg/kg. Partial responses were observed in three patients, of whom one had hepatocellular carcinoma and two had cutaneous melanoma. General study results and limits: Both blood CD4+ and CD8+ T cells showed clonal growth by week 6 at 0.1 to 3.0 mg/kg.

CDR1 and CDR2 from the germline V gene are MGHRA and YSYEKL. Trimming stripped 4 bases from V and 6 bases from J, with 15 bases between. The CDR3 covers 14 residues. The data were produced by immunoSEQ multiplex PCR, yet TCRdb's version contains in-frame clones alone and is incomplete. The sample has about 42,000 clones, roughly 90% seen once. Exclusion of a patient followed from autoimmune disease history or systemic immunosuppression. Comments on this clone: The antigen is not known.

The V gene is TRBV4-1, the J gene TRBJ1-1; D unresolved. The TCR sequence derives from an adult with an advanced solid tumor such as melanoma, head and neck, liver or kidney cancer. This sample comprised CD4+ or CD8+ T cells sorted from blood, obtained in a trial of the OX40 agonist ivuxolimab. The CDR3: CASSLKNAPSEAFF. For the CDR3, the DNA is TGCGCCAGCAGCCTCAAAAATGCCCCTTCTGAAGCTTTCTTT.